Below are 11 T cell receptor beta chains sequenced from a single sample in a study of T cell responses to AZD1222 COVID-19 vaccine. Produced via immunoSEQ multiplex PCR; TCRdb's table is partial and in-frame only. The sample comprises 150,000 to 200,000 clones, just over 90% of which are singletons, and less than 1.3% rests with the top ten. The sample here was peripheral blood, taken 28 days after the second AZD1222 dose. The receptors stem from an adult who received the AZD1222 COVID-19 vaccine.

V and J are TRBV15 and TRBJ1-2, with TRBD1 matching 10 bases. V was pared by 5 bases and J by 4 bases, with 4 bases of the junction left unmatched. Per germline, CDR1 LNHNV and CDR2 YYDKDF (reference sequence). This CDR3 has 14 residues. This CDR3 reads CATSPRDRGYGYTF. The CDR3 DNA sequence: TGTGCCACCAGCCCCCGGGACAGGGGCTATGGCTACACCTTC.

This clone was seen once. The J gene is TRBJ1-5, the V gene TRBV5-1; perhaps TRBD1 as D (5 bases). Germline loops: CDR1 SGHRS, CDR2 YFSETQ. The CDR3 extends over 15 amino acids. V lost 0 bases and J 5 bases, leaving 12 bases between the germline ends. This CDR3 is CASSLGGEGHQPQHF. CDR3 bases: TGCGCCAGCAGCTTGGGCGGTGAGGGGCATCAGCCCCAGCATTTT. Full variable domain (rest looked up from reference TRBV5-1 and TRBJ1-5): KAGVTQTPRYLIKTRGQQVTLSCSPISGHRSVSWYQQTPGQGLQFLFEYFSETQRNKGNFPGRFSGRQFSNSRSEMNVSTLELGDSALYLCASSLGGEGHQPQHFGDGTRLSIL.

This chain links TRBV29-1 with TRBJ1-1; D not certain. V lost 4 bases and J 2 bases, leaving 5 bases between the germline ends. CDR1 and CDR2 (germline): SQVTM, ANQGSEA. The CDR3 loop spans 11 amino acids. Here the CDR3 reads CSVGHNTEAFF. The CDR3 DNA reads as TGCAGCGTTGGACATAACACTGAAGCTTTCTTT.

The chain carries TRBV7-2 and TRBJ2-7, with D possibly TRBD1 on 5 matching bases. V was cut by 2 bases and J by 1 base, with 12 bases left in between. This CDR3 is built from 15 residues. The germline gives CDR1 SGHTA, CDR2 FQGNSA. The CDR3 region has the DNA TGTGCCAGCAGCTTAAGGGCGACAGATTCCTACGAGCAGTACTTC. This sequence encodes CASSLRATDSYEQYF.

The chain couples TRBV4-1 to TRBJ2-3; 13 nucleotides align to TRBD2. The CDR3 is made up of 17 amino acids. Germline V gene sequence: CDR1 MGHRA, CDR2 YSYEKL. J gave up 2 bases and V 5 bases, and 7 bases lay outside the gene matches. The CDR3 sequence: CASSRLAGGRDTDTQYF. The CDR3 region has the DNA TGCGCCAGCAGCAGACTAGCGGGGGGTCGGGACACAGATACGCAGTATTTT.

The rearrangement joins TRBV6-5 to TRBJ1-1; D gene unclear. The CDR3 is made up of 15 amino acids. Trimming cost V 6 bases and J 0 bases, with 14 bases left between them. CDR1 MNHEY and CDR2 SVGAGI come from the germline V gene. Here the CDR3 reads CASRDYQRVNTEAFF. The CDR3 DNA sequence: TGTGCCAGCAGGGATTACCAACGGGTGAACACTGAAGCTTTCTTT.

This clone appeared once. The chain employs TRBV11-2 and TRBJ2-7, with 8 bases lining up with TRBD2. Per germline, CDR1 SGHAT and CDR2 FQNNGV. With V trimmed by 6 bases and J by 2 bases, 6 bases remained unmatched. This CDR3 is 14 amino acids long. The CDR3 sequence is CASSLGGGTYEQYF. CDR3 sequence (DNA): TGTGCCAGCAGTCTCGGCGGGGGGACCTACGAGCAGTACTTC.

The J gene is TRBJ2-1, the V gene TRBV7-3; 13 nucleotides agree with TRBD2. Germline values: CDR1 SGHTA, CDR2 FQGTGA. CDR3 size: 15 residues. With V trimmed by 4 bases and J by 8 bases, 5 bases remained unmatched. The CDR3 sequence: CASSSGTSGVDEQFF. In nucleotides, the CDR3 is TGTGCCAGCAGCTCTGGGACTAGCGGGGTCGATGAGCAGTTCTTC.

This chain uses TRBV30 with TRBJ1-4; D not resolved. With 3 bases removed from V and 5 bases from J, the gap between germline ends came to 7 bases. Per germline, CDR1 GTSNPN and CDR2 SVGIG (reference sequence). This CDR3 is built from 12 residues. The CDR3, as DNA: TGTGCCTGGAGGTCCGGGAATGAAAAACTGTTTTTT. Its protein product is CAWRSGNEKLFF.

The chain links TRBV9 to TRBJ1-1; a possible D gene is TRBD1 (5 bases). CDR1 and CDR2 (germline): SGDLS, YYNGEE. V lost 4 bases to trimming and J lost 1 base, with 14 bases between them. This CDR3 contains 15 residues. CDR3 in DNA: TGTGCCAGCAGCCCCAGATGGGGGGGGAACACTGAAGCTTTCTTT. Residues: CASSPRWGGNTEAFF.

The chain combines TRBV4-1 with TRBJ2-2, with 8 bases identical to TRBD1. Trimming at V came to 0 bases and at J to 7 bases, leaving 10 bases not matched to a gene. This CDR3 comprises 17 residues. Germline V CDR1 and CDR2: MGHRA, YSYEKL. The CDR3 nucleotides are TGCGCCAGCAGCCAAGATCGGGGACAGGCTAGGGGCGGGGAGCTGTTTTTT. This gives the protein CASSQDRGQARGGELFF.